This TCR beta chain derives from a study of blood T cell repertoires in COVID-19. Some clones are missing from TCRdb's copy, which holds only in-frame ones; the method was immunoSEQ multiplex PCR. This sample carries some 260,000 clones, about 90% of them seen once, and the ten largest clones take around 6%. V was cut by 4 bases and J by 3 bases, with 14 bases left in between. Per germline, CDR1 KGHSH and CDR2 LQKENI. The length of the CDR3 is 15 residues. The receptor comes from a woman aged 30 to 39 with acute COVID-19. This rearrangement joins TRBV18 to TRBJ2-3, with unresolved D. The sample was PBMCs or T cells enriched from blood (not recorded which). CDR3 in DNA: TGTGCCAGCTCACGCGGCGGCCGGCATACAGATACGCAGTATTTT. This encodes CASSRGGRHTDTQYF.